These 12 T cell receptor beta chains originate from one sample sequenced in a study of blood T cell repertoires in COVID-19. TCRdb's table, derived via immunoSEQ multiplex PCR, lists solely in-frame clones and lacks some. In the table there are 240,000 or so clones, more than 75% of which are singletons. What was sequenced was peripheral blood. These receptors all stem from a middle-aged woman who had recovered from COVID-19.

A few counts support this clone. The rearrangement links TRBV7-2 to TRBJ2-7; D ambiguous. Germline V gene sequence: CDR1 SGHTA, CDR2 FQGNSA. The CDR3 runs to 15 residues. V lost 7 bases and J lost 0, with 16 bases in between. The CDR3 spells CASTPPTGPSYEQYF. The CDR3 DNA reads TGTGCCAGCACCCCTCCGACGGGTCCCTCCTACGAGCAGTACTTC.

This chain uses TRBV6-5 with TRBJ2-2; weak D call: TRBD1 (6 bases). V was pared by 6 bases and J by 5 bases, with 10 bases between. CDR1 is MNHEY, CDR2 SVGAGI, per germline. The CDR3 length is 13 residues. CDR3 loop: CASRLTGTGELFF. The CDR3 bases are TGTGCCAGCAGATTGACAGGAACCGGGGAGCTGTTTTTT.

The CDR3 DNA is TGTGCCAGCAGTGAAGCTGCCGGGACAGGGAGGGCCGGGGAGCTGTTTTTT. It codes for CASSEAAGTGRAGELFF. The gene calls are TRBV6-1 and TRBJ2-2; 9 bases fit TRBD1. The germline CDR1 and CDR2 sequences are MNHNS and SASEGT. The CDR3 length is 17 residues. The V and J ends lost 0 bases and 6 bases, in that order; junction bases with no gene match: 8.

The genes are TRBV7-2 and TRBJ2-2, with 7 nucleotides matching TRBD2. This CDR3 comprises 14 residues. Germline V gives CDR1 SGHTA, CDR2 FQGNSA. J was trimmed by 7 bases and V by 5 bases; bases with no gene match: 7. The CDR3 region has the DNA TGTGCCAGCAGCCCTTCACTAGCGTACGGGGAGCTGTTTTTT. This sequence encodes CASSPSLAYGELFF. The entire variable domain, with the rest obtained from reference TRBV7-2 and TRBJ2-2, is as follows: GAGVSQSPSNKVTEKGKDVELRCDPISGHTALYWYRQSLGQGLEFLIYFQGNSAPDKSGLPSDRFSAERTGGSVSTLTIQRTQQEDSAVYLCASSPSLAYGELFFGEGSRLTVL.

The rearrangement joins TRBV7-3 to TRBJ2-7; maybe TRBD1 (6 bases). The V and J ends lost 3 bases and 0 bases respectively, with 9 bases between them. Per germline, CDR1 SGHTA and CDR2 FQGTGA. The CDR3 length is 14 residues. The CDR3 DNA follows: TGTGCCAGCAGCTTGGACAGACACTCCTACGAGCAGTACTTC. Protein: CASSLDRHSYEQYF.

The rearrangement uses TRBV28 and TRBJ1-5; TRBD1 aligns across 7 bases. This CDR3 spans 14 amino acids. Germline V gene sequence: CDR1 MDHEN, CDR2 SYDVKM. V lost 6 bases, J lost 5 bases, and 7 bases stayed unmatched. CDR3: CASSVGGGDQPQHF. As DNA, the CDR3 is TGTGCCAGCAGCGTAGGGGGCGGGGATCAGCCCCAGCATTTT.

This clone was seen a single time. The gene calls are TRBV7-8 and TRBJ1-5; 8 positions agree with TRBD1. V was pared by 1 base and J by 6 bases, with 8 bases of the junction left unmatched. In germline, CDR1 is SGHVS, CDR2 FQNEAQ. The CDR3 sequence is 16 residues long. The CDR3 reads CASSLVGRTGRQPQHF. CDR3 DNA: TGTGCCAGCAGCTTAGTTGGGCGGACAGGGCGTCAGCCCCAGCATTTT. Supplemented by reference TRBV7-8 and TRBJ1-5, the full variable domain reads GAGVSQSPRYKVAKRGQDVALRCDPISGHVSLFWYQQALGQGPEFLTYFQNEAQLDKSGLPSDRFFAERPEGSVSTLKIQRTQQEDSAVYLCASSLVGRTGRQPQHFGDGTRLSIL.

The chain uses TRBV29-1 and TRBJ1-2; TRBD1 matches at 8 bases. The CDR3 consists of 15 residues. Germline values: CDR1 SQVTM, CDR2 ANQGSEA. The V segment lost 4 bases and the J segment 5 bases; nucleotides outside the gene matches: 12. The CDR3 spells CSVGPSDRGNYGYTF. The CDR3 DNA reads as TGCAGCGTTGGTCCCAGTGACAGGGGTAATTATGGCTACACCTTC.

As for this clone: One junction end disagrees with the germline gene, perhaps due to a read error. V gene TRBV27 combines with J gene TRBJ2-1; D unresolved. CDR3 length: 12 amino acids. Germline V gene data show CDR1 as MNHEY and CDR2 as SMNVEV (reference sequence). In DNA, the CDR3 is TGTGCCAGCCGTTTAACGCCTAGTGAGCAGTTCTTC. Its translation: CASRLTPSEQFF.

The V gene is TRBV9, the J gene TRBJ1-1; no clear D. This CDR3 region has 14 residues. V lost 0 bases to trimming and J lost 0 bases, with 6 bases between them. The germline V gene has CDR1 SGDLS and CDR2 YYNGEE. This chain's CDR3 is CASSVGRMNTEAFF. In DNA form, the CDR3 reads TGTGCCAGCAGCGTAGGGCGGATGAACACTGAAGCTTTCTTT. The entire variable domain, with the rest obtained from reference TRBV9 and TRBJ1-1, is as follows: DSGVTQTPKHLITATGQRVTLRCSPRSGDLSVYWYQQSLDQGLQFLIQYYNGEERAKGNILERFSAQQFPDLHSELNLSSLELGDSALYFCASSVGRMNTEAFFGQGTRLTVV.

The chain carries TRBV6-6 and TRBJ2-7, with 8 bases aligning to TRBD1. There are 14 residues in the CDR3. Per the germline V gene, CDR1 is MNHNY and CDR2 is SVGAGI (reference sequence). The junction had 2 bases not matched to a gene; V was cut back by 0 bases and J by 4 bases. CDR3 bases: TGTGCCAGCAGTTACTCGGGACAGGTGTACGAGCAGTACGTC. Translation gives CASSYSGQVYEQYV.

The V gene is TRBV5-4, the J gene TRBJ2-7; the match to TRBD2 covers 10 bases. Germline loops: CDR1 SGHNT, CDR2 YYREEE (reference sequence). CDR3 length equals 16 residues. V was clipped by 0 bases and J by 2 bases; unmatched bases: 5. The CDR3 sequence: CASSLGASGSPYEQYF. The CDR3 DNA follows: TGTGCCAGCAGCTTGGGGGCTAGCGGGAGCCCCTACGAGCAGTACTTC.